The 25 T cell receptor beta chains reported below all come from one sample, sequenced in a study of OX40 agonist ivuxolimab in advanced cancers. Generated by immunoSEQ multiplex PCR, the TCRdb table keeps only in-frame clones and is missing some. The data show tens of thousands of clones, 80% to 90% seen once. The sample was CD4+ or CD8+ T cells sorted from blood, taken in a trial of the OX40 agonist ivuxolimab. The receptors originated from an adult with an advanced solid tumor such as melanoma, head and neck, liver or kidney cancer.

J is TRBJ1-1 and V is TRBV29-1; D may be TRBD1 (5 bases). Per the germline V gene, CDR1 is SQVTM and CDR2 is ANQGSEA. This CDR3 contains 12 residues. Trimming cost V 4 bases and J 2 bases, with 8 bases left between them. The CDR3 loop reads CSVGTSNTEAFF. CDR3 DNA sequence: TGCAGCGTTGGGACAAGCAACACTGAAGCTTTCTTT.

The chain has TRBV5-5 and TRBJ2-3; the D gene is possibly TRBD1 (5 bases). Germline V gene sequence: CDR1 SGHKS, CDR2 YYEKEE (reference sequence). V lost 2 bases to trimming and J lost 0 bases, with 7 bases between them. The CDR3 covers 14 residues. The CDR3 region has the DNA TGTGCCAGCAGCTTAGACAGCAGCACAGATACGCAGTATTTT. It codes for CASSLDSSTDTQYF.

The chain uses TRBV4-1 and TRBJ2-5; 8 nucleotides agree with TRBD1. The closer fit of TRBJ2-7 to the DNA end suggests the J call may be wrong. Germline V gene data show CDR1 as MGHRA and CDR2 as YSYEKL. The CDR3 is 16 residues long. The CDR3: CASSSGQGASTYEQYF. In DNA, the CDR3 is TGCGCCAGCAGCTCCGGGCAGGGGGCATCAACCTACGAGCAGTACTTC.

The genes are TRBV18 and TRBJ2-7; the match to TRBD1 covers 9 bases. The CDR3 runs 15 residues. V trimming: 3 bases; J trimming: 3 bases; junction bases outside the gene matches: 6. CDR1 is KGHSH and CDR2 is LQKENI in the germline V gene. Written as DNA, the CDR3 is TGTGCCAGCTCACCTCCCGGGACAGGGCGCTACGAGCAGTACTTC. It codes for CASSPPGTGRYEQYF.

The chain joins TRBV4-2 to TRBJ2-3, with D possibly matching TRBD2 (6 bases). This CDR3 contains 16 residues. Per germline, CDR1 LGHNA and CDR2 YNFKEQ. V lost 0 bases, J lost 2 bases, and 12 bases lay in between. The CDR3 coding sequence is TGTGCCAGCAGCCAAGAGGTGGCGGGGATCACAGATACGCAGTATTTT. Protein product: CASSQEVAGITDTQYF.

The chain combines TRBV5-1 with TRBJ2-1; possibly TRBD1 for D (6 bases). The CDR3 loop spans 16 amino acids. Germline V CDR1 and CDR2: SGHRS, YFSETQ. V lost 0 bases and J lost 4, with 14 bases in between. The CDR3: CASSLVFGTQYNEQFF. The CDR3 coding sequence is TGCGCCAGCAGCTTGGTTTTCGGGACACAGTACAATGAGCAGTTCTTC.

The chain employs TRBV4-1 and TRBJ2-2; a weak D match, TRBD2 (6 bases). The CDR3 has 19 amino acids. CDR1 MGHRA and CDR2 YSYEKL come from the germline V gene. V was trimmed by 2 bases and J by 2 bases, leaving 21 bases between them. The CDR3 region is CASSQIPIVRGSNTGELFF. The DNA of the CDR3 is TGCGCCAGCAGCCAAATCCCTATCGTACGGGGGTCAAACACCGGGGAGCTGTTTTTT.

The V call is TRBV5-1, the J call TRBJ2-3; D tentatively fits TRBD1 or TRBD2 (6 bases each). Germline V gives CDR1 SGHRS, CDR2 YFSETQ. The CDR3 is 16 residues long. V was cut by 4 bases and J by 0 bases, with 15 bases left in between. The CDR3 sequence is CASSRDGGSSTDTQYF. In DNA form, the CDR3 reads TGCGCCAGCAGCCGGGACGGGGGCTCTAGCACAGATACGCAGTATTTT.

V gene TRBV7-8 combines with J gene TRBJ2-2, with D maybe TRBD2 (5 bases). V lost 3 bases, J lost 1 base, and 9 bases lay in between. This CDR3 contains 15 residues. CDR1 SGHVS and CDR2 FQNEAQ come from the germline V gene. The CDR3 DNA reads TGTGCCAGCAGCTTGGCCGGGGTGAACACCGGGGAGCTGTTTTTT. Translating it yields CASSLAGVNTGELFF.

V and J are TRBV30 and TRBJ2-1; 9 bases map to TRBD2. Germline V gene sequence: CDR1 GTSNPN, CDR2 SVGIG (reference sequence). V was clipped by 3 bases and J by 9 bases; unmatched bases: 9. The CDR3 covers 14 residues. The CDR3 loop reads CAWSSGLALGEQFF. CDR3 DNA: TGTGCCTGGAGCTCGGGACTAGCCCTAGGTGAGCAGTTCTTC. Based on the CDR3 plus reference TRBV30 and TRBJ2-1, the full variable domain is SQTIHQWPATLVQPVGSPLSLECTVEGTSNPNLYWYRQAAGRGLQLLFYSVGIGQISSEVPQNLSASRPQDRQFILSSKKLLLSDSGFYLCAWSSGLALGEQFFGPGTRLTVL.

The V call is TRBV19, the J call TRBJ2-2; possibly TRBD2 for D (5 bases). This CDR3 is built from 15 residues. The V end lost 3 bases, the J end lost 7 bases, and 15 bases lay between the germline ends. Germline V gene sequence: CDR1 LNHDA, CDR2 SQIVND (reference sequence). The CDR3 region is CASSILSGIVGELFF. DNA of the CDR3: TGTGCCAGTAGTATTCTGTCCGGGATCGTCGGGGAGCTGTTTTTT.

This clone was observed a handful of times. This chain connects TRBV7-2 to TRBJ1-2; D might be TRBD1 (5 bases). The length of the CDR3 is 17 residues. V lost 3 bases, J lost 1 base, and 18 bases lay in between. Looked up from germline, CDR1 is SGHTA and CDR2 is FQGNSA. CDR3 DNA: TGTGCCAGCAGCTTCCCCGGGACGCAATCCTTTAACTATGGCTACACCTTC. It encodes CASSFPGTQSFNYGYTF.

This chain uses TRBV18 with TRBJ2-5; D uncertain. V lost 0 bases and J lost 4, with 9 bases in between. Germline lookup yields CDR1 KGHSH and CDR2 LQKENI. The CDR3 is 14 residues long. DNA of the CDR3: TGTGCCAGCTCACCACCGGCGACGAGAGAGACCCAGTACTTC. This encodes CASSPPATRETQYF. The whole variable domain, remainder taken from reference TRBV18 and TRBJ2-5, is NAGVMQNPRHLVRRRGQEARLRCSPMKGHSHVYWYRQLPEEGLKFMVYLQKENIIDESGMPKERFSAEFPKEGPSILRIQQVVRGDSAAYFCASSPPATRETQYFGPGTRLLVL.

The CDR3 region has the DNA TGTGCCAGCAGTTTACCAGGGGGAAATCAGCCCCAGCATTTT. It specifies CASSLPGGNQPQHF. This chain joins TRBV6-5 and TRBJ1-5; 7 bases are a match to TRBD1. Per germline, CDR1 MNHEY and CDR2 SVGAGI. CDR3 size: 14 residues. V lost 4 bases, J lost 4 bases, and 4 bases stayed unmatched.

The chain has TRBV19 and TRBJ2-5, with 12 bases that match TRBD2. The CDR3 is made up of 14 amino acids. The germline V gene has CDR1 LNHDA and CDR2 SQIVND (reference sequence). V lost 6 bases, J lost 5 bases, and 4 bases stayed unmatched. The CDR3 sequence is CASSVGTSGETQYF. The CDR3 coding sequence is TGTGCCAGTAGCGTTGGGACTAGCGGGGAGACCCAGTACTTC. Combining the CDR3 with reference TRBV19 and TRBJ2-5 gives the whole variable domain DGGITQSPKYLFRKEGQNVTLSCEQNLNHDAMYWYRQDPGQGLRLIYYSQIVNDFQKGDIAEGYSVSREKKESFPLTVTSAQKNPTAFYLCASSVGTSGETQYFGPGTRLLVL.

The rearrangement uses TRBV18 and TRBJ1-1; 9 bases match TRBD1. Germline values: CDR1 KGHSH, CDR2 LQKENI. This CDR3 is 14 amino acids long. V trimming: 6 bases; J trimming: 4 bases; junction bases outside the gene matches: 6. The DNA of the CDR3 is TGTGCCAGCTCCCCGACAGGGGGGAGCACTGAAGCTTTCTTT. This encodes CASSPTGGSTEAFF.

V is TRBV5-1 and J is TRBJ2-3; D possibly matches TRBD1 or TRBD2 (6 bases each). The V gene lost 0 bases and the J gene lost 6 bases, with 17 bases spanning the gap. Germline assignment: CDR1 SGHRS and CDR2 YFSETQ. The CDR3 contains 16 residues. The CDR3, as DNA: TGCGCCAGCAGCTTGGCCGGCCTAAAAGGGGGGGATACGCAGTATTTT. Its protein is CASSLAGLKGGDTQYF.

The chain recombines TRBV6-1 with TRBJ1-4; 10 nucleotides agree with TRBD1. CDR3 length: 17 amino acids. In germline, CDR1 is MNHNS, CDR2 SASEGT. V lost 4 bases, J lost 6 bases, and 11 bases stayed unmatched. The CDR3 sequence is CASSGVPGQGWDEKLFF. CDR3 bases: TGTGCCAGCAGTGGGGTCCCGGGACAGGGGTGGGATGAAAAACTGTTTTTT.

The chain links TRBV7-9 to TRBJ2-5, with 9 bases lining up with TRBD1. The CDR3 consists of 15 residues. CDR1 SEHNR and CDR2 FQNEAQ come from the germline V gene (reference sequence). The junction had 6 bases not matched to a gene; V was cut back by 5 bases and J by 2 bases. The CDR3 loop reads CASSPSTGGQETQYF. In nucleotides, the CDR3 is TGTGCCAGCAGCCCCTCGACAGGGGGTCAAGAGACCCAGTACTTC.

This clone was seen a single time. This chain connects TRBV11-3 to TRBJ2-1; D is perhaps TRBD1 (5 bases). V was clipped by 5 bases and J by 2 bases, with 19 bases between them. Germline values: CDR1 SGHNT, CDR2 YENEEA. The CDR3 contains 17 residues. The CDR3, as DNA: TGTGCCAGCAGCCCAAACTTCGTAGGGGTCGCCTACAATGAGCAGTTCTTC. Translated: CASSPNFVGVAYNEQFF.

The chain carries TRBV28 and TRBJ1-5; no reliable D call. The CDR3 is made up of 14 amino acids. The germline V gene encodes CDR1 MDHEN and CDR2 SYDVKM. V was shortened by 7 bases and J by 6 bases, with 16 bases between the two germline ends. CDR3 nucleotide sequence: TGTGCCAGCATCTCGGGTCGCGGTCGTCAGCCCCAGCATTTT. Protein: CASISGRGRQPQHF.

CDR3 in amino acids: CASSPQGIHTDTQYF. Here the CDR3 DNA reads TGTGCCAGCAGCCCACAGGGGATCCACACAGATACGCAGTATTTT. This chain joins TRBV7-2 and TRBJ2-3, with TRBD1 matching 7 bases. The CDR3 totals 15 residues. V shed 5 bases and J 2 bases; nucleotides not matched to a gene: 7. Per the germline V gene, CDR1 is SGHTA and CDR2 is FQGNSA.

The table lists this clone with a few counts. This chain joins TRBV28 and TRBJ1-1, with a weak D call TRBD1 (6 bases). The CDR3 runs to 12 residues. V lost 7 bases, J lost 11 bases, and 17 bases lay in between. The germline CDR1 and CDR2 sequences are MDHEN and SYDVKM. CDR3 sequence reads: CASITATGKAFF. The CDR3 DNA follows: TGTGCCAGCATCACTGCCACAGGGAAGGCTTTCTTT.

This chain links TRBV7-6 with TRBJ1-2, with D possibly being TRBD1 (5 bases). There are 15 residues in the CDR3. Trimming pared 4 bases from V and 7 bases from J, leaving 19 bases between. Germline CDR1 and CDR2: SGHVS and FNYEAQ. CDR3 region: CASSSPGAGPTGYTF. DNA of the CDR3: TGTGCCAGCAGCTCCCCTGGGGCAGGGCCTACTGGCTACACCTTC.

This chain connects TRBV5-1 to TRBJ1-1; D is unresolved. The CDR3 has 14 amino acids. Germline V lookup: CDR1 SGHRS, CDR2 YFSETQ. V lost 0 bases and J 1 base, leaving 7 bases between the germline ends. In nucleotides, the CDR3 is TGCGCCAGCAGCTTGGATGGTGGGAACACTGAAGCTTTCTTT. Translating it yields CASSLDGGNTEAFF.